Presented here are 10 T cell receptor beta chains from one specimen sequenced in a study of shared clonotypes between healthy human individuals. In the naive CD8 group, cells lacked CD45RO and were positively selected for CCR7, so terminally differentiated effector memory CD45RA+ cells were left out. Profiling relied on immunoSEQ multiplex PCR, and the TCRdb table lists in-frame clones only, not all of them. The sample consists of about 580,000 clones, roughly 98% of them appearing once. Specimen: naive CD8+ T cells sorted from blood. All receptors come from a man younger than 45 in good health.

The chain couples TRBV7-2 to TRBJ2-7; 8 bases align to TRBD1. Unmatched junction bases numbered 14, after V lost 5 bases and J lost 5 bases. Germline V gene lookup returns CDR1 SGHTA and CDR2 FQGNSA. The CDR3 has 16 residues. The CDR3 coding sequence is TGTGCCAGCAGCCATTTCACGGACAGGGAAAAACACGAGCAGTACTTC. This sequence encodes CASSHFTDREKHEQYF.

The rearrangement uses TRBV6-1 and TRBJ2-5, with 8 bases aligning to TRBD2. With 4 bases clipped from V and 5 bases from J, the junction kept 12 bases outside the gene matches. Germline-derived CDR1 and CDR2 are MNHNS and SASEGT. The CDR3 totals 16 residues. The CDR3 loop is CASSASPAGAGETQYF. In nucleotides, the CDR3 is TGTGCCAGCAGTGCATCACCAGCGGGAGCCGGGGAGACCCAGTACTTC.

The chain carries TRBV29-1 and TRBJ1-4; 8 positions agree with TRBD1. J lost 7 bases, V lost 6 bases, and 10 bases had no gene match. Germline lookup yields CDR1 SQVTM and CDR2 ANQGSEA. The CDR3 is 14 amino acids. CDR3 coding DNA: TGCAGCGTAGCAGGACAGGGTTCGACTGAAAAACTGTTTTTT. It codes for CSVAGQGSTEKLFF.

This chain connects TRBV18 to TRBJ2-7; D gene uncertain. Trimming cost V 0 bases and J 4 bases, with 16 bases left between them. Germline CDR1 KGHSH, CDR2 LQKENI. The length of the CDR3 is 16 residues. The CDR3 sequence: CASSPPPGLAQYEQYF. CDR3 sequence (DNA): TGTGCCAGCTCACCACCGCCCGGGCTCGCTCAATACGAGCAGTACTTC.

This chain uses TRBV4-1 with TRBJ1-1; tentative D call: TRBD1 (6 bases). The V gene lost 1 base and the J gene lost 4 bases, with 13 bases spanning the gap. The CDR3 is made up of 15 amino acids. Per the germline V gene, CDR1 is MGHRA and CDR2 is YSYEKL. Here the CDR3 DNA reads TGCGCCAGCAGCCAAGTCGTCAGGGGAACCACTGAAGCTTTCTTT. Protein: CASSQVVRGTTEAFF.

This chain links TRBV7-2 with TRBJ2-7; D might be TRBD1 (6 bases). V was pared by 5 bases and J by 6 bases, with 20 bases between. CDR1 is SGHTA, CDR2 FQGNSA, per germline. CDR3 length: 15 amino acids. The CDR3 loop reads CASSRPQGLVFEQYF. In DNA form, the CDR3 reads TGTGCCAGCAGCCGACCACAGGGTCTAGTATTCGAGCAGTACTTC.

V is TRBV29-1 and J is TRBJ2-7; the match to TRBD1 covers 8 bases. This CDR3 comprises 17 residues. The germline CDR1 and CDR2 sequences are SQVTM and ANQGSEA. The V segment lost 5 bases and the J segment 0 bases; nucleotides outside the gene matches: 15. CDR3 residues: CSVTSRDRSKSSYEQYF. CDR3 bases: TGCAGCGTTACAAGCCGGGACAGGAGTAAAAGCTCCTACGAGCAGTACTTC.

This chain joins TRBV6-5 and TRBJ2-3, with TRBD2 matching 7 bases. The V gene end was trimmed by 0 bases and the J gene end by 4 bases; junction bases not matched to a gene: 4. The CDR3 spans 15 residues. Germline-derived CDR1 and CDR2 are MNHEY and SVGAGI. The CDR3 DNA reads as TGTGCCAGCAGTTACTCAGGTAGCGGGTCAGATACGCAGTATTTT. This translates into CASSYSGSGSDTQYF.

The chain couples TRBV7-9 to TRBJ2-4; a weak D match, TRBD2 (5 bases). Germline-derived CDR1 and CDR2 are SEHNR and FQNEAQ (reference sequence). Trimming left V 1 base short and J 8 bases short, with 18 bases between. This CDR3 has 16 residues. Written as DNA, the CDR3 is TGTGCCAGCAGCTTAGTTGTAGGGAGTTCTGGGGACATTCAGTACTTC. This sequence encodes CASSLVVGSSGDIQYF.

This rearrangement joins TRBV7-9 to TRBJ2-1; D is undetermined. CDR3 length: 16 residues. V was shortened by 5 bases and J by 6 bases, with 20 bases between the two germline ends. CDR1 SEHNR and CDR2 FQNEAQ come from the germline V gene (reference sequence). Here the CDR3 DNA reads TGTGCCAGCAGCGCAAAAGGACCCAGAAATTTCAATGAGCAGTTCTTC. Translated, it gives CASSAKGPRNFNEQFF.